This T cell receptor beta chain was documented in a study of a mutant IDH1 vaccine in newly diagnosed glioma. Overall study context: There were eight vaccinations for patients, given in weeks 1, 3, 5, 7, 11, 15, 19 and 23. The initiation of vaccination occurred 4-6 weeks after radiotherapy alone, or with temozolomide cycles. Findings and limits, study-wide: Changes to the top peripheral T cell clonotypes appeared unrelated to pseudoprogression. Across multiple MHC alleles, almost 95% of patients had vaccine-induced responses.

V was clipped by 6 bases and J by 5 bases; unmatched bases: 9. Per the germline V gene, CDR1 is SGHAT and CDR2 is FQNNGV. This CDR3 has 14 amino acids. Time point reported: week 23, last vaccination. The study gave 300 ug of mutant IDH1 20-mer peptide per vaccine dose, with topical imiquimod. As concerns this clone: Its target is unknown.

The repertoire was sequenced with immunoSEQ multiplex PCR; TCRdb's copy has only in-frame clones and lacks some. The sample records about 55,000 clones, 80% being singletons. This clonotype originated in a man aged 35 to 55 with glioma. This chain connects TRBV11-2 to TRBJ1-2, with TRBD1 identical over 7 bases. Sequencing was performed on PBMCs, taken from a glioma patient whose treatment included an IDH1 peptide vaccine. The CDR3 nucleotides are TGTGCCAGCAGGCCGACAGGGACTGCATATGGCTACACCTTC. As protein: CASRPTGTAYGYTF.